This record concerns one TCR beta chain sequence. Its target is unknown. The record originates from a study of cytomegalovirus exposure and HLA in healthy donors. Some clones are missing from TCRdb's copy, which holds only in-frame ones; the method was immunoSEQ multiplex PCR. The sample contains around 350,000 clones, 70% to 90% of which appear only once. General study results and limits: Using the classifier, cytomegalovirus status was reportedly diagnosed with high specificity and sensitivity.

CDR1 and CDR2 (germline): SNHLY, FYNNEI. The CDR3 has 13 amino acids. V was clipped by 10 bases and J by 5 bases; unmatched bases: 10. V and J are TRBV2 and TRBJ1-2; 7 positions agree with TRBD1. This TCR derives from a woman between 18 and 30 years old in good health and CMV-seronegative. Sequencing used PBMCs. CDR3 DNA sequence: TGTGCCAACCGGGACAGCGAATTTTATGGCTACACCTTC. Protein product: CANRDSEFYGYTF.